A selection of T cell receptor beta chains follows, all from one sample in a study of blood T cell repertoires in COVID-19. Measured with immunoSEQ multiplex PCR; TCRdb has only the in-frame clones, and not every one. The profile shows 140,000 or so clones, roughly 81% of them singletons. Sequencing input: peripheral blood. The receptors derive from a human donor with acute or convalescent COVID-19. The donor label of this sample is uncertain. CDR3s include the opening cysteine and the closing phenylalanine or tryptophan. D genes are given only for firm matches. For some rows the clone size is stated as once, few or many, or as a class when expanded; others skip it.

J gene	clone size	D gene	V gene	CDR3 DNA	CDR3 protein
TRBJ2-2	.	TRBD2	TRBV10-2	TGCGCCATCCGACTAGCGGGAGAGGGCGGGGAGCTGTTTTTT	CAIRLAGEGGELFF
TRBJ2-1	.	.	TRBV30	TGTGCCTGGACCCCTCCAAGGAGCTCCTACAATGAGCAGTTCTTC	CAWTPPRSSYNEQFF
TRBJ2-1	few	.	TRBV11-3	TGTGCCAGCAGCTTAGGAACGAAGGGGCTTGGAAGAAACAATGAGCAGTTCTTC	CASSLGTKGLGRNNEQFF
TRBJ2-4	.	.	TRBV21-1	TGTGCCAGCAGCAAAGTCAGGTCTCCCCAAGCCAAAAACATTCAGTACTTC	CASSKVRSPQAKNIQYF
TRBJ2-5	.	TRBD1	TRBV28	TGTGCCAGCAGCGCGACCTCCGGCAGGGGGCAGGAGACCCAGTACTTC	CASSATSGRGQETQYF
TRBJ2-7	.	.	TRBV28	TGTGCCAGCAGTTTCGGCAGGTTCGAGCAGTACTTC	CASSFGRFEQYF
TRBJ1-1	.	.	TRBV3-1/TRBV3-2	TGTGCCAGCAGCCAGCTTGACGCAGGGGAGAAAGCTTTCTTT	CASSQLDAGEKAFF
TRBJ2-3	.	TRBD2	TRBV5-1	TGCGCCAGCAGCTTGACTAGCGGGGGATTAACAGATACGCAGTATTTT	CASSLTSGGLTDTQYF
TRBJ2-1	.	TRBD1	TRBV28	TGTGCCAGCCTGACAGGGGGAAACTACAATGAGCAGTTCTTC	CASLTGGNYNEQFF
TRBJ2-5	.	.	TRBV5-1	TGCGCCAGCAGCTTGGTGGGGGGGGCCGAAGAGACCCAGTACTTC	CASSLVGGAEETQYF
TRBJ2-5	.	TRBD1	TRBV5-1	TGCGCCAGCAGCTTGACGGGACAGGAACAAGAGACCCAGTACTTC	CASSLTGQEQETQYF
TRBJ2-5	.	TRBD2	TRBV9	TGTGCCAGCAGCGTAGGGCCAGGACTAGCGGGGATTGAGACCCAGTACTTC	CASSVGPGLAGIETQYF
TRBJ1-2	few	.	TRBV2	TGTGCCAGCAGGGAGGGATACTATGGCTACACCTTC	CASREGYYGYTF
TRBJ2-4	once	TRBD1	TRBV11-1	TGTGCCAGCAGCTTAACAGGGGGCCGGGACATTCAGTACTTC	CASSLTGGRDIQYF
TRBJ2-6	.	.	TRBV18	TGTGCCAGCTCACTTGAACCAGGGTTTACTGGGGCCAACGTCCTGACTTTC	CASSLEPGFTGANVLTF
TRBJ1-2	.	.	TRBV29-1	TGCAGCGTTCAGGGTTCGGAAGGCTACACCTTC	CSVQGSEGYTF
TRBJ1-4	.	.	TRBV5-8	TGTGCCAGCAGCTTGCATACAGGTGTAGAAAAACTGTTTTTT	CASSLHTGVEKLFF
TRBJ1-2	.	.	TRBV18	TGTGCCAGCTCCCAGGCCTCTGACTATGGCTACACCTTC	CASSQASDYGYTF
TRBJ1-1	.	TRBD1	TRBV18	TGTGCCAGCTCACTATATCACAGGGGCTCTGAAGCTTTCTTT	CASSLYHRGSEAFF
TRBJ1-3	few	.	TRBV15	TGTGCCACCAGCAGGGGAGGGCAGCCGATCTCTGGAAACACCATATATTTT	CATSRGGQPISGNTIYF
TRBJ1-6	.	.	TRBV7-3	TGTGCCAGCAGCACCGGGGATCCGTGGGGGGATTCACCCCTCCACTTT	CASSTGDPWGDSPLHF
TRBJ1-1	.	.	TRBV20-1	TGCAGTGCTAGTTATGGCGGGCTGGGGACTGAAGCTTTCTTT	CSASYGGLGTEAFF
TRBJ2-5	.	TRBD2	TRBV14	TGTGCCAGCAGCCAACTAGCGGGGGCTCAAGAGACCCAGTACTTC	CASSQLAGAQETQYF
TRBJ1-1	.	TRBD1	TRBV10-3	TGTGCCATCAGTGCGGGACAGGGGGAGAACACTGAAGCTTTCTTT	CAISAGQGENTEAFF
TRBJ1-1	.	TRBD1	TRBV13	TGTGCCAGCAGCTTAGAAGACAGGGAGGAAGCTTTCTTT	CASSLEDREEAFF
TRBJ2-1	.	.	TRBV7-3	TGTGCCAGCAGCTTAATCGATGGGGCAGCCGGTGAGCAGTTCTTC	CASSLIDGAAGEQFF
TRBJ2-7	.	TRBD1	TRBV5-6	TGTGCCAGCAGCTCAGAGACAGGGCCCCACTACGAGCAGTACTTC	CASSSETGPHYEQYF
TRBJ1-1	few	.	TRBV20-1	TGCAGTGCTAGTCGGTCCGGGGGTGACACTGAAGCTTTCTTT	CSASRSGGDTEAFF
TRBJ2-2	.	.	TRBV7-9	TGTGCCAGCAGCCGCCTTGTGTGGGCTGGCGGGGAGCTGTTTTTT	CASSRLVWAGGELFF
TRBJ1-2	.	.	TRBV5-1	TGCGCCAGCAGCTTCCCGGAGACGCAGGGCTACACCTTC	CASSFPETQGYTF
TRBJ1-5	few	.	TRBV9	TGTGCCAGCAGCGTAGGGGGAACAGGGAATCAGCCCCAGCATTTT	CASSVGGTGNQPQHF
TRBJ1-1	.	.	TRBV5-1	TGCGCCAGCAGCCGGGACATCATGAACACTGAAGCTTTCTTT	CASSRDIMNTEAFF
TRBJ1-4	.	.	TRBV18	TGTGCCAGCTCACCACTAGATAATGAAAAACTGTTTTTT	CASSPLDNEKLFF
TRBJ2-7	.	.	TRBV6-5	TGTGCCAGCGAACAACACTACGAGCAGTACTTC	CASEQHYEQYF
TRBJ1-1	once	.	TRBV11-1	TGTGCCAGCACAGGCTACGCTGAAGCTTTCTTT	CASTGYAEAFF
TRBJ2-2	once	.	TRBV7-2	TGTGCCAGCAGCCCGACTAGTGGTTCCGGGGAGCTGTTTTTT	CASSPTSGSGELFF
TRBJ1-1	.	.	TRBV5-1	TGCGCCAGCAGCTTGAACCGGGTCCAGAACACTGAAGCTTTCTTT	CASSLNRVQNTEAFF
TRBJ2-7	.	TRBD1	TRBV28	TGTGCCAGCAGTTCGCCATGGACAGGAGCCTACGAGCAGTACTTC	CASSSPWTGAYEQYF
TRBJ1-4	.	TRBD1	TRBV30	TGTGCCTGGACCTGGGGGCAGGGGGCTGAAAAACTGTTTTTT	CAWTWGQGAEKLFF
TRBJ1-1	once	TRBD1	TRBV4-3	TGCGCCAGCAGCCAACAGGGGACAGCGAACACTGAAGCTTTCTTT	CASSQQGTANTEAFF
TRBJ1-1	.	.	TRBV3-1/TRBV3-2	TGTGCCAGCAGCCAAGGAGTTGGGGGGGTCGGAGGGAACACTGAAGCTTTCTTT	CASSQGVGGVGGNTEAFF
TRBJ1-3	once	.	TRBV9	TGTGCCAGCAGCGTCGGTGGAAACACCATATATTTT	CASSVGGNTIYF
TRBJ1-6	.	TRBD1	TRBV19	TGTGCCAGTAGTATTGGCAGGGGGCGTGAGAATTCACCCCTCCACTTT	CASSIGRGRENSPLHF
TRBJ1-6	once	TRBD1	TRBV11-2	TGTGCCAGCAACGGACAGGGCTTTAATTCACCCCTCCACTTT	CASNGQGFNSPLHF
TRBJ2-7	.	TRBD1	TRBV7-6	TGTGCCAGCAGCTTAGAACTTACAGGGGGCTACACCTACGAGCAGTACTTC	CASSLELTGGYTYEQYF
TRBJ1-3	.	.	TRBV7-9	TGTGCCAGCAGCTTGGCTCTGACGGGAGGAAACACCATATATTTT	CASSLALTGGNTIYF
TRBJ1-3	few	TRBD1	TRBV27	TGTGCCAGCAGCTCCGGGACAGGGATCTCTGGAAACACCATATATTTT	CASSSGTGISGNTIYF
TRBJ1-5	once	.	TRBV27	TGTGCCAGCAGTTTCAAGGAGCATCAGCCCCAGCATTTT	CASSFKEHQPQHF
TRBJ2-2	.	.	TRBV18	TGTGCCAGCTCATTACGACTTCCGAACACCGGGGAGCTGTTTTTT	CASSLRLPNTGELFF
TRBJ1-3	.	.	TRBV2	TGTGCCAGCAGTGAAGCCGTGGCGGAAGTGGTCTCTGGAAACACCATATATTTT	CASSEAVAEVVSGNTIYF